This is a list of T cell receptor beta chains from one sample in a study of blood T cell repertoires in COVID-19. TCRdb's copy holds only in-frame clones and misses some; the assay was immunoSEQ multiplex PCR. The sample holds about 140,000 clones, around 78% seen once. Material: peripheral blood. The receptors derive from a woman over 75 with active or convalescent COVID-19. Each CDR3 is given with its conserved first and last residue. Fields, in order: CDR3 length, V gene, J gene, clone size, CDR3 protein. Clone size is stated in some rows and not others, as once, few, many or a class when expanded.

cdr3_length: 15
v_call: TRBV6-5
j_call: TRBJ1-1
clone_size: NA
cdr3_aa: CASSKQGAENTEAFF

cdr3_length: 16
v_call: TRBV4-2
j_call: TRBJ2-5
clone_size: few
cdr3_aa: CASSQGSGGARETQYF

cdr3_length: 15
v_call: TRBV9
j_call: TRBJ2-1
clone_size: NA
cdr3_aa: CASSVDSPPYNEQFF

cdr3_length: 14
v_call: TRBV6-6
j_call: TRBJ1-6
clone_size: NA
cdr3_aa: CASSYGGLRSPLHF

cdr3_length: 12
v_call: TRBV12-3/TRBV12-4
j_call: TRBJ1-1
clone_size: NA
cdr3_aa: CASRPQGAEAFF

cdr3_length: 14
v_call: TRBV5-1
j_call: TRBJ2-2
clone_size: NA
cdr3_aa: CASSWVNRGGELFF

cdr3_length: 15
v_call: TRBV27
j_call: TRBJ1-5
clone_size: NA
cdr3_aa: CARGTGTYSNQPQHF

cdr3_length: 15
v_call: TRBV7-2
j_call: TRBJ2-2
clone_size: NA
cdr3_aa: CASSLTSVITGELFF

cdr3_length: 15
v_call: TRBV7-2
j_call: TRBJ2-5
clone_size: NA
cdr3_aa: CASSLTRDTQETQYF

cdr3_length: 11
v_call: TRBV6-5
j_call: TRBJ2-7
clone_size: NA
cdr3_aa: CASRYLGDWNF

cdr3_length: 17
v_call: TRBV7-6
j_call: TRBJ1-6
clone_size: NA
cdr3_aa: CASSFGSRRRSSSPLHF

cdr3_length: 15
v_call: TRBV30
j_call: TRBJ1-4
clone_size: NA
cdr3_aa: CAWSAYQNRNEKLFF

cdr3_length: 16
v_call: TRBV7-9
j_call: TRBJ2-3
clone_size: NA
cdr3_aa: CASSPRLAGPADTQYF